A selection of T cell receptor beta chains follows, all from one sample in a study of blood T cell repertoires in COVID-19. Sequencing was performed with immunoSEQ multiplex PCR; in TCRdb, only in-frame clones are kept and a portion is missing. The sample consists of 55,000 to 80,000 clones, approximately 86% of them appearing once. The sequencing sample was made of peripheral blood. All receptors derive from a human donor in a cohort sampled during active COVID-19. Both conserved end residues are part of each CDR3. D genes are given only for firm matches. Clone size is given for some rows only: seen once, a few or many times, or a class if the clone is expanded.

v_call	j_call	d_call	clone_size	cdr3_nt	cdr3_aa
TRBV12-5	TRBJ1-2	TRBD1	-	TGTGCTAGTGGTTTATCCCGACAGGGGTTGTTACCTCCCTCTAACTATGGCTACACCTTC	CASGLSRQGLLPPSNYGYTF
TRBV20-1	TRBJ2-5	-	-	TGCAGTGCCAGGGGACAAGAGACCCAGTACTTC	CSARGQETQYF
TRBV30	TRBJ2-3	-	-	TGTGCCTGGAGTGCCCAAACAGGATACACAGATACGCAGTATTTT	CAWSAQTGYTDTQYF
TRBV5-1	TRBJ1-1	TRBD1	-	TGCGCCAGCAGCCGGGGGGACAGGCAGAACACTGAAGCTTTCTTT	CASSRGDRQNTEAFF
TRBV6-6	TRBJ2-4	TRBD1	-	TGTGCCAGCAGTGAGCAGGGGGCGGGAAACATTCAGTACTTC	CASSEQGAGNIQYF
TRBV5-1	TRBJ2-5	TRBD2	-	TGCGCCAGCAGCTCCCTACCAGCGGGGGGGCCGAGGGAAGAGACCCAGTACTTC	CASSSLPAGGPREETQYF
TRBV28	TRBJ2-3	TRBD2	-	TGTGCCAGCAGTTTACCTAGCGGGGGCATAGAAACAGATACGCAGTATTTT	CASSLPSGGIETDTQYF
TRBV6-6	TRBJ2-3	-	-	TGTGCCAGCAGTTACGTCCCAGGGCAGGGTAGCGATACGCAGTATTTT	CASSYVPGQGSDTQYF
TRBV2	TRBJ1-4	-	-	TGTGCCAGCAGGCCGGGTCTGGGTAATGAAAAACTGTTTTTT	CASRPGLGNEKLFF
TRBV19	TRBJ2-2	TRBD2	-	TGTGCCAGTAGTGTCTTAGCGGGGGGGCGGACCGGGGAGCTGTTTTTT	CASSVLAGGRTGELFF
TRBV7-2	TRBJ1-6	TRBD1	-	TGTGCCAGCAGCTTTGGACAGGCCCGTTCACCCCTCCACTTT	CASSFGQARSPLHF
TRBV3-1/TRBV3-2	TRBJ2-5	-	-	TGTGCCAGCAGCCAAGAAAGATGTAGCGTGATGTACCAAGAGACCCAGTACTTC	CASSQERCSVMYQETQYF
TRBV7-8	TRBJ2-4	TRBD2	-	TGTGCCAGCAGCTTAGGAGGGGCGACTAGCGGGGGGGAACTAGCCAAAAACATTCAGTACTTC	CASSLGGATSGGELAKNIQYF
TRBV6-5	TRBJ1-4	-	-	TGTGCCAGCACCCAACCGGGGACAACTAATGAAAAACTGTTTTTT	CASTQPGTTNEKLFF
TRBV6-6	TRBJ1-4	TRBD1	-	TGTGCCAGCAGATCTACCCGGGACAGGGGAGGAGAAAAACTGTTTTTT	CASRSTRDRGGEKLFF
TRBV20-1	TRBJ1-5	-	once	TGCAGTGCTAGTTTGGGACACATACAAAATCAGCCCCAGCATTTT	CSASLGHIQNQPQHF
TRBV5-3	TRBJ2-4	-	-	TGTGCCAGGCTTGGAGAAAACATTCAGTACTTC	CARLGENIQYF
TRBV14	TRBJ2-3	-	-	TGTGCCAGCAGCCGCCAGGGGAGCGATACGCAGTATTTT	CASSRQGSDTQYF
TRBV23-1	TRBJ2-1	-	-	TGCGCCAGCAGACGACAGGAAACCGCCCCCAATGAGCAGTTCTTC	CASRRQETAPNEQFF
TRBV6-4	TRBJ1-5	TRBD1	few	TGTGCCAGCAGTGCAGGGGGCCGGGGTCAGCCCCAGCATTTT	CASSAGGRGQPQHF
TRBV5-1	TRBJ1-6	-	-	TGCGCCAGCAGTAGCCAGTCTAATTCACCCCTCCACTTT	CASSSQSNSPLHF
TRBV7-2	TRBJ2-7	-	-	TGTGCCAGCAGCCTGATTCGACAGAAAAGGGTCCCCTACGAGCAGTACTTC	CASSLIRQKRVPYEQYF
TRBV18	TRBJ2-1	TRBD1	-	TGTGCCAGCTCACCGGCCGGGACAGTCAACAATGAGCAGTTCTTC	CASSPAGTVNNEQFF
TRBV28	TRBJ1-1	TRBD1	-	TGTGCCAGCAGGCTTCAGCAGGGACAGGGGACATCCGGGGGAGCTTTCTTT	CASRLQQGQGTSGGAFF
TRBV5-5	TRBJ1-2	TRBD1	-	TGTGCCAGCAGCTTTACCGGGACAGGGGACTATGGCTACACCTTC	CASSFTGTGDYGYTF
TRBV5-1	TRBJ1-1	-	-	TGCGCCAGCCACCAGAGGGTAGATCGGAGCACTGAAGCTTTCTTT	CASHQRVDRSTEAFF
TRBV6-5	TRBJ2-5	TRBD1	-	TGTGCCAGCAGACATATGGGGACAGGGCAAGAGACCCAGTACTTC	CASRHMGTGQETQYF
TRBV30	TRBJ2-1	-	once	TGTGCCTGGAGTGTCTCAGGGGAGCAGTTCTTC	CAWSVSGEQFF
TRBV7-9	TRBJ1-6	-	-	TGTGCCAGCACACTAGGCTTTGGGCCCAATTCACCCCTCCACTTT	CASTLGFGPNSPLHF